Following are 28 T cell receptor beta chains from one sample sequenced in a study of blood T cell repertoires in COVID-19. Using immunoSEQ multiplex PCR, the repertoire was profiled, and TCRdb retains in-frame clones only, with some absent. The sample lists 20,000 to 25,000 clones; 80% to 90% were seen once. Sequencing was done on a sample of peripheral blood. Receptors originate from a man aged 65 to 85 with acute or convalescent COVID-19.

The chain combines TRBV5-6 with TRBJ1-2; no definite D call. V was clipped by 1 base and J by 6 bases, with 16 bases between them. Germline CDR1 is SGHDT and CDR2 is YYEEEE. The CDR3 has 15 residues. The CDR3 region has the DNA TGTGCCAGCAGCTTGCGCCCCCGGGGAGCGAATGGCTACACCTTC. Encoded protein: CASSLRPRGANGYTF.

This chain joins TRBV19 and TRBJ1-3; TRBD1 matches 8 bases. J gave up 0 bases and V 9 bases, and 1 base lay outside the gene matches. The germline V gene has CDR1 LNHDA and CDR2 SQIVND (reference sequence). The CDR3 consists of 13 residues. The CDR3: CASRGLSGNTIYF. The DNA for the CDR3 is TGTGCCAGCAGGGGGCTCTCTGGAAACACCATATATTTT.

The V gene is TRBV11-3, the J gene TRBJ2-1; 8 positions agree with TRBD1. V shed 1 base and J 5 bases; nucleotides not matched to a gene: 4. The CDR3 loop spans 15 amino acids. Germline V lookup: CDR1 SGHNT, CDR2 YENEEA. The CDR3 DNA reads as TGTGCCAGCAGCTTAGGAAGCAGGGGGCACAATGAGCAGTTCTTC. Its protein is CASSLGSRGHNEQFF.

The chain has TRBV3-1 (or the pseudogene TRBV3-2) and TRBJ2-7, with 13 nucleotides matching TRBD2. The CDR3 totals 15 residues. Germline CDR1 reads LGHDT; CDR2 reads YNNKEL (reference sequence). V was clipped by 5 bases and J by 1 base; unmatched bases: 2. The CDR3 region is CASSSTSGGSYEQYF. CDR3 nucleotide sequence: TGTGCCAGCAGCTCGACTAGCGGGGGGTCCTACGAGCAGTACTTC.

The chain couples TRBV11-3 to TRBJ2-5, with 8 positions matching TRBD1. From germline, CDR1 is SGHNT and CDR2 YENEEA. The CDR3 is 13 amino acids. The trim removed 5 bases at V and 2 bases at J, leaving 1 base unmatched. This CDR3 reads CASSRTGQETQYF. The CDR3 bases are TGTGCCAGCAGCCGGACAGGGCAAGAGACCCAGTACTTC.

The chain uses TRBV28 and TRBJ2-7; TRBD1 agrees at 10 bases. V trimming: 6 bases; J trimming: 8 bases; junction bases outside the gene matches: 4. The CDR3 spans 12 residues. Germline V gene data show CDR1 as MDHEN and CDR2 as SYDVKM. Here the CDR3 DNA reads TGTGCCAGCAGGTGGACAGGGGGGAAGCAGTACTTC. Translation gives CASRWTGGKQYF.

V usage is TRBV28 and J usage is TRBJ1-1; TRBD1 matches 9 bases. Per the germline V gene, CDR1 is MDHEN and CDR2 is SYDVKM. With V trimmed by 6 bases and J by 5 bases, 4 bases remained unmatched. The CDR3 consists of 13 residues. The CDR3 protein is CASSDRGGTEAFF. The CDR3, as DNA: TGTGCCAGCAGCGACAGGGGGGGGACTGAAGCTTTCTTT.

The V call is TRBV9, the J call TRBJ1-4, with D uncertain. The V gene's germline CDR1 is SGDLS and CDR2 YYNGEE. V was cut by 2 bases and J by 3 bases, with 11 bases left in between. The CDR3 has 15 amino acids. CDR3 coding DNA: TGTGCCAGCAGCGTCTTATCCACAGCTAATGAAAAACTGTTTTTT. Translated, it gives CASSVLSTANEKLFF. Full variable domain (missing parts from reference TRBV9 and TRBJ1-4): DSGVTQTPKHLITATGQRVTLRCSPRSGDLSVYWYQQSLDQGLQFLIQYYNGEERAKGNILERFSAQQFPDLHSELNLSSLELGDSALYFCASSVLSTANEKLFFGSGTQLSVL.

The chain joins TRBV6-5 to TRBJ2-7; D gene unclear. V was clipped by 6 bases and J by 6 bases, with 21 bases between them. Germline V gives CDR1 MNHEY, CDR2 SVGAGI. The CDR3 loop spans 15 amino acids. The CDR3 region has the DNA TGTGCCAGCAGACGACGGGTCAAAAACACCCCCGAGCAGTACTTC. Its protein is CASRRRVKNTPEQYF.

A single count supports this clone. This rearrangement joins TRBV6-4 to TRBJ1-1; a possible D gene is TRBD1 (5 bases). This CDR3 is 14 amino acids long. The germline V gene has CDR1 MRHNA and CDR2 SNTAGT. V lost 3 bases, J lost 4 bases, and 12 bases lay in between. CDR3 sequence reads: CASSDGGGSTEAFF. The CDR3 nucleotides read TGTGCCAGCAGTGATGGGGGAGGCAGCACTGAAGCTTTCTTT.

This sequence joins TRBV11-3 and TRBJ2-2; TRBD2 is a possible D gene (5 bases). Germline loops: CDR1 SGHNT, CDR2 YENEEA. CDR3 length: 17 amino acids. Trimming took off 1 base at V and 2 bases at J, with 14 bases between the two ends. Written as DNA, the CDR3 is TGTGCCAGCAGCTTAGCATCGGGGTGGCAAAACACCGGGGAGCTGTTTTTT. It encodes CASSLASGWQNTGELFF.

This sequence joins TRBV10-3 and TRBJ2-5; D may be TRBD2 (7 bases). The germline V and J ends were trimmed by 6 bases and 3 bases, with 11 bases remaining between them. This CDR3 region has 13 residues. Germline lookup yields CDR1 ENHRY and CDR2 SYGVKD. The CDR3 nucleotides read TGTGCCATCAGCGGGGGGCCTGAAGAGACCCAGTACTTC. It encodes CAISGGPEETQYF.

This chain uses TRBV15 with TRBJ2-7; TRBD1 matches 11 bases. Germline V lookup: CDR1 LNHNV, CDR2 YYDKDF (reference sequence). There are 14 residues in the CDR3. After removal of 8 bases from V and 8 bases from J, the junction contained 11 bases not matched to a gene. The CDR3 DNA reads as TGTGCCACCTATGACGGACAGGGGGCACTAAAGCAGTACTTC. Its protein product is CATYDGQGALKQYF.

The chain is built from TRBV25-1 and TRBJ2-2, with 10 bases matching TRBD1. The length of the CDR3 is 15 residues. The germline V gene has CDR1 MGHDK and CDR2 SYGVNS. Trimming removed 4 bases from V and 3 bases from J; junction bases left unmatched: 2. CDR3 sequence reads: CASSGDRGDTGELFF. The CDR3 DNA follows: TGTGCCAGCAGTGGGGACAGGGGAGACACCGGGGAGCTGTTTTTT.

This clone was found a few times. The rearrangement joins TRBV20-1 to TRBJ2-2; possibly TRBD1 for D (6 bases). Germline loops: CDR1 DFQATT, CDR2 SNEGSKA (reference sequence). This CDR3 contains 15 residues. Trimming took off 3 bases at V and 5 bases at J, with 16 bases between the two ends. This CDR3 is CSASVGAGATGELFF. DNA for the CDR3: TGCAGTGCTAGTGTCGGGGCAGGGGCGACCGGGGAGCTGTTTTTT.

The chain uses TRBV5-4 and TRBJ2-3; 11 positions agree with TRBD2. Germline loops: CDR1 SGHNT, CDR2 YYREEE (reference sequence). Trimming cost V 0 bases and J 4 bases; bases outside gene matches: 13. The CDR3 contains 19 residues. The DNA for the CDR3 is TGTGCCAGCAGCTTGGGCGCCGGGACTAGCGGCCCCAGGGCAGATACGCAGTATTTT. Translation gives CASSLGAGTSGPRADTQYF.

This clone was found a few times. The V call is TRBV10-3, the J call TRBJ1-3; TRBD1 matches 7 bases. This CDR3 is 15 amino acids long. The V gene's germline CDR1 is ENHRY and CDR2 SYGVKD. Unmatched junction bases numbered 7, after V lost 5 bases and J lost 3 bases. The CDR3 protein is CAISNLDRDGNTIYF. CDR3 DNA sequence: TGTGCCATCAGTAACCTCGACAGGGATGGAAACACCATATATTTT.

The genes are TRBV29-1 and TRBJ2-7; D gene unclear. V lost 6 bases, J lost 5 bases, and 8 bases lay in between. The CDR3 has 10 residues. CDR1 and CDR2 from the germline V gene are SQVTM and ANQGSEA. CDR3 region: CSVLSDEQYF. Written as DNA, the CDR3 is TGCAGCGTACTATCGGACGAGCAGTACTTC.

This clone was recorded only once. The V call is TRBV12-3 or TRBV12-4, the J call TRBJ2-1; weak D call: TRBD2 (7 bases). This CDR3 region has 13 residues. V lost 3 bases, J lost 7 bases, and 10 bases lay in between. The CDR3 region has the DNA TGTGCCAGCAGTTTGGGGGGGCGTAATGAGCAGTTCTTC. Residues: CASSLGGRNEQFF.

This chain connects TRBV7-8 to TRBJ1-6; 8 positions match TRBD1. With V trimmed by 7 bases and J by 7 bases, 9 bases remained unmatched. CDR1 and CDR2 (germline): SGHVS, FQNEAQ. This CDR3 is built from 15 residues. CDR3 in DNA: TGTGCCAGCACTAACAGCAACAGGGGGAATTCACCCCTCCACTTT. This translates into CASTNSNRGNSPLHF.

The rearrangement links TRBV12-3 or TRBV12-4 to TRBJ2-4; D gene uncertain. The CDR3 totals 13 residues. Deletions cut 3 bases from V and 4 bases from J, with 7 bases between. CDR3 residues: CASSFYKKNIQYF. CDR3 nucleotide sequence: TGTGCCAGCAGTTTTTACAAGAAAAACATTCAGTACTTC.

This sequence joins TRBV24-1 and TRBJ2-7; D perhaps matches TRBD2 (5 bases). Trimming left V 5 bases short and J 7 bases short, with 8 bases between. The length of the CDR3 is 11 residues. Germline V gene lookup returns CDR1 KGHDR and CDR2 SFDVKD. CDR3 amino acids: CATSAGMEQYF. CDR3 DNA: TGTGCCACCAGTGCGGGGATGGAGCAGTACTTC.

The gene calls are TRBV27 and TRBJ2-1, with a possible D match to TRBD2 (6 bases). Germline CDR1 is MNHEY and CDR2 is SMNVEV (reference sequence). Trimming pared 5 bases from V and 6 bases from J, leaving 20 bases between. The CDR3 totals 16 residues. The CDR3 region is CASSAREGGLGNEQFF. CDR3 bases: TGTGCCAGCAGTGCACGTGAGGGAGGCCTAGGCAATGAGCAGTTCTTC.

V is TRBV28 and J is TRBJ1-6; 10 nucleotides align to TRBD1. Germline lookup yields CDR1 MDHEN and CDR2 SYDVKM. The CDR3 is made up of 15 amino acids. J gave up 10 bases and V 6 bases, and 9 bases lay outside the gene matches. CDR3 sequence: CASSLRDRGRSPLHF. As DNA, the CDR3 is TGTGCCAGCAGCCTCCGGGACAGGGGTCGATCACCCCTCCACTTT.

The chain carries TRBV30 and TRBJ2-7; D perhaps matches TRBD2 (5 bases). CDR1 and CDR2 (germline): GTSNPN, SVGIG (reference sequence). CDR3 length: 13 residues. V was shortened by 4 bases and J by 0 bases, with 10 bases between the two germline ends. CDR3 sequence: CAWNRESSYEQYF. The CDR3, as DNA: TGTGCCTGGAACCGGGAAAGCTCCTACGAGCAGTACTTC.

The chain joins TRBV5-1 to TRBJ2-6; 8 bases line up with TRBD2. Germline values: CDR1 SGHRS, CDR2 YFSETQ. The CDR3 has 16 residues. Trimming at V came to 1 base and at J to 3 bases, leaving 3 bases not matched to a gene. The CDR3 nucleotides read TGCGCCAGCAGCTTGCGTACTAGCGGTGGGGCCAACGTCCTGACTTTC. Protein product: CASSLRTSGGANVLTF.

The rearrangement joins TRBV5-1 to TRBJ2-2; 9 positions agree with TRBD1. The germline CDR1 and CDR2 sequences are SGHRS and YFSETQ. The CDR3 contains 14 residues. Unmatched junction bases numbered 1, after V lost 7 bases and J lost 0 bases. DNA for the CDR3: TGCGCCAGCCGGACAGGGGCGAACACCGGGGAGCTGTTTTTT. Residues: CASRTGANTGELFF.

CDR3 sequence (DNA): TGTGCCAGCAGCCAAGATCTCACTAGCGGGAGGAATGAGCAGTTCTTC. Translating gives CASSQDLTSGRNEQFF. The chain has TRBV4-2 and TRBJ2-1, with 12 bases matching TRBD2. V gave up 0 bases and J gave up 7 bases; unmatched junction bases: 4. CDR3 size: 16 residues. In germline, CDR1 is LGHNA, CDR2 YNFKEQ.